The 32 T cell receptor beta chains below all came from one sample that was sequenced in a study of neurological immune-mediated disorders. TCRdb passed the 5' RACE reads through MiXCR, listing each CDR3 protein once. In the table there are roughly 44,000 distinct CDR3 sequences, roughly 6.3% of which are singletons. The sample taken for sequencing was CD4+ T cells from blood. The receptors shown here come from a woman aged 40 to 55 in good health.

This clonotype was detected many times. The chain is built from TRBV20-1 and TRBJ1-5; D is unclear. V was pared by 3 bases and J by 3 bases, with 15 bases between. CDR3 length: 15 amino acids. Germline CDR1 is DFQATT and CDR2 is SNEGSKA (reference sequence). The DNA for the CDR3 is TGCAGTGCTAGGGCCGTGGGCAGGTTCAATCAGCCCCAGCATTTT. This codes for CSARAVGRFNQPQHF.

This clonotype has ten or more counts. The gene calls are TRBV4-2 and TRBJ2-3; no firm D call. Germline V gives CDR1 LGHNA, CDR2 YNFKEQ. V lost 3 bases and J lost 5, with 15 bases in between. This CDR3 contains 15 residues. CDR3: CASSHLTDVQDTQYF. Here the CDR3 DNA reads TGTGCCAGCAGCCACCTTACAGACGTTCAAGATACGCAGTATTTT.

Ten or more counts support this clonotype. The chain carries TRBV28 and TRBJ2-7, with D maybe TRBD2 (6 bases). Between the trimmed V and J ends, which lost 7 bases and 0 bases, there was a span of 10 bases. CDR1 MDHEN and CDR2 SYDVKM come from the germline V gene. The CDR3 contains 13 residues. CDR3 loop: CASTGGRSYEQYF. As DNA, the CDR3 is TGTGCCAGCACCGGGGGTCGCTCCTACGAGCAGTACTTC.

This clonotype was seen at least ten times. The chain combines TRBV29-1 with TRBJ2-7, with 10 bases fitting TRBD2. Germline lookup yields CDR1 SQVTM and CDR2 ANQGSEA. The CDR3 runs to 13 residues. Losses at the gene ends were 7 bases for V and 0 bases for J; bases not matched to a gene: 3. Here the CDR3 DNA reads TGCAGCGCTGCTAGCGGGAGCTCCTACGAGCAGTACTTC. Amino acid sequence: CSAASGSSYEQYF.

This clonotype showed up many times. The chain joins TRBV3-1 to TRBJ2-7, with TRBD1 matching 8 bases. CDR1 and CDR2 from the germline V gene are LGHDT and YNNKEL (reference sequence). The CDR3 length is 15 residues. V was clipped by 1 base and J by 5 bases; unmatched bases: 7. The CDR3 is CASSQGFGQGNEQYF. In DNA form, the CDR3 reads TGTGCCAGCAGCCAAGGATTTGGACAGGGCAACGAGCAGTACTTC.

This clonotype came up many times. The V call is TRBV27, the J call TRBJ1-2, with 9 bases that match TRBD1. The CDR3 contains 18 residues. With V trimmed by 6 bases and J by 5 bases, 19 bases remained unmatched. CDR1 is MNHEY and CDR2 is SMNVEV in the germline V gene (reference sequence). The CDR3 nucleotides are TGTGCCAGCAGACTCCCCCTGCTACAGGGGGCCTTAGGATATGGCTACACCTTC. Protein: CASRLPLLQGALGYGYTF.

At least ten counts were recorded for this clonotype. V gene TRBV5-1 combines with J gene TRBJ2-5; either TRBD1 or TRBD2 may supply D (6 bases each). Trimming left V 2 bases short and J 5 bases short, with 16 bases between. The CDR3 has 15 residues. Germline V CDR1 and CDR2: SGHRS, YFSETQ. The CDR3 sequence: CASSFGGPPLETQYF. For the CDR3, the DNA is TGCGCCAGCAGCTTCGGGGGCCCTCCCTTGGAGACCCAGTACTTC.

This clonotype was detected ten times or more. The chain uses TRBV6-2 or TRBV6-3 and TRBJ1-5; D may be TRBD1 (5 bases). CDR3 length: 12 residues. V lost 6 bases to trimming and J lost 5 bases, with 8 bases between them. Germline V CDR1 and CDR2: MNHEY, SVGEGT. The CDR3: CASRQDYQPQHF. For the CDR3, the DNA is TGTGCCAGCAGACAGGACTATCAGCCCCAGCATTTT.

This rearrangement joins TRBV12-3 or TRBV12-4 to TRBJ1-2; D ambiguous. The CDR3 spans 8 residues. Deletions cut 8 bases from V and 13 bases from J, with 8 bases between. The CDR3 region has the DNA TGTGCCAGCCCTACCGGCACCTTC. It translates to CASPTGTF.

In this sample, this clonotype turned up many times. The rearrangement joins TRBV5-1 to TRBJ2-7; possibly TRBD2 for D (6 bases). V lost 0 bases, J lost 4 bases, and 17 bases lay in between. Germline CDR1 reads SGHRS; CDR2 reads YFSETQ. CDR3 length: 16 residues. The CDR3: CASSLAGGPSMYEQYF. The CDR3, as DNA: TGCGCCAGCAGCTTGGCCGGAGGGCCTTCTATGTACGAGCAGTACTTC.

Many counts were recorded for this clonotype. V is TRBV5-5 and J is TRBJ1-1; D is unclear. The CDR3 length is 13 residues. Trimming stripped 1 base from V and 1 base from J, with 5 bases between. CDR1 is SGHKS and CDR2 is YYEKEE in the germline V gene (reference sequence). The CDR3 here is CASSLNPNTEAFF. The CDR3 region has the DNA TGTGCCAGCAGCTTGAATCCGAACACTGAAGCTTTCTTT.

This clonotype was recorded at least ten times. The V and J genes are TRBV5-1 and TRBJ2-5, with 10 bases fitting TRBD2. Germline lookup yields CDR1 SGHRS and CDR2 YFSETQ. CDR3 length: 14 amino acids. Trimming took 0 bases from V and 5 from J; bases not matched to a gene: 1. The CDR3 loop reads CASSLATSGETQYF. The CDR3 coding sequence is TGCGCCAGCAGCTTGGCGACTAGCGGGGAGACCCAGTACTTC.

This clonotype was recorded a few times. The chain employs TRBV7-2 and TRBJ2-7, with D tentatively TRBD1 (5 bases). Germline lookup yields CDR1 SGHTA and CDR2 FQGNSA. Trimming took 5 bases from V and 0 from J, leaving 8 bases between them. The CDR3 covers 13 residues. CDR3 in amino acids: CASSLGPSYEQYF. CDR3 DNA sequence: TGTGCCAGCAGCCTGGGGCCCTCCTACGAGCAGTACTTC.

This clonotype was detected many times. The genes are TRBV15 and TRBJ1-5; no clear D. Trimming cost V 9 bases and J 3 bases, with 21 bases left between them. In germline, CDR1 is LNHNV, CDR2 YYDKDF (reference sequence). The CDR3 contains 16 residues. The CDR3 DNA reads TGTGCCACGAAAAGGGAAAATAGCGGTAACAATCAGCCCCAGCATTTT. This encodes CATKRENSGNNQPQHF.

This clonotype was recorded at least ten times. The rearrangement joins TRBV29-1 to TRBJ1-5; D gene unclear. The CDR3 runs 12 residues. Germline V lookup: CDR1 SQVTM, CDR2 ANQGSEA. V lost 5 bases to trimming and J lost 4 bases, with 9 bases between them. CDR3 nucleotide sequence: TGCAGCGTTACGGTGGGTAATCAGCCCCAGCATTTT. Translation: CSVTVGNQPQHF.

This clonotype was picked up many times. The CDR3 loop is CASSLIAGGPTGELFF. CDR3 DNA sequence: TGCGCCAGCAGCTTAATAGCGGGAGGGCCCACCGGGGAGCTGTTTTTT. V is TRBV5-1 and J is TRBJ2-2; 11 nucleotides agree with TRBD2. The V gene's germline CDR1 is SGHRS and CDR2 YFSETQ. J gave up 4 bases and V 2 bases, and 4 bases lay outside the gene matches. The CDR3 runs to 16 residues.

This clonotype was seen many times. One junction end does not reproduce the germline sequence, and a read error may be involved. The chain uses TRBV29-1 and TRBJ2-1, with 10 bases identical to TRBD1. The germline V gene encodes CDR1 SQVTM and CDR2 ANQGSEA. The CDR3 runs 15 residues. CDR3 loop: CSVEDRGRVQGEQFF. The CDR3 nucleotides are TGCAGCGTCGAAGACAGGGGGCGGGTTCAAGGGGAGCAGTTCTTC.

Many counts were recorded for this clonotype. The chain is built from TRBV24-1 and TRBJ1-2; D might be TRBD1 (5 bases). CDR3 size: 15 residues. Germline V gene sequence: CDR1 KGHDR, CDR2 SFDVKD. The V end lost 2 bases, the J end lost 4 bases, and 13 bases lay between the germline ends. In DNA form, the CDR3 reads TGTGCCACCAGTGATTCTTCCACAGGCCCCTATGGCTACACCTTC. It encodes CATSDSSTGPYGYTF.

This clonotype was detected many times. The rearrangement joins TRBV7-2 to TRBJ2-7, with D maybe TRBD1 (5 bases). V was cut by 5 bases and J by 6 bases, with 14 bases left in between. The CDR3 totals 13 residues. Germline V gene sequence: CDR1 SGHTA, CDR2 FQGNSA. The CDR3 nucleotides read TGTGCCAGCAGCAAGGGGCCATCACTCGAGCAGTACTTC. This codes for CASSKGPSLEQYF. Variable domain in full (rest from reference TRBV7-2 and TRBJ2-7): GAGVSQSPSNKVTEKGKDVELRCDPISGHTALYWYRQSLGQGLEFLIYFQGNSAPDKSGLPSDRFSAERTGGSVSTLTIQRTQQEDSAVYLCASSKGPSLEQYFGPGTRLTVT.

On this clonotype itself: Mismatch with germline at one junction end may stem from a read error. The genes are TRBV3-1 and TRBJ2-5; D is uncertain. The germline gives CDR1 LGHDT, CDR2 YNNKEL (reference sequence). The CDR3 sequence is 16 residues long. CDR3 protein: CASSKDSAPRRETQYF. The DNA of the CDR3 is TGTGCCAGCAGCAAAGATTCGGCTCCCCGGCGGGAGACCCAGTACTTC.

This clonotype was observed many times. The genes are TRBV28 and TRBJ1-2; 7 nucleotides agree with TRBD1. Losses at the gene ends were 7 bases for V and 5 bases for J; bases not matched to a gene: 4. The CDR3 spans 12 residues. Germline CDR1 and CDR2: MDHEN and SYDVKM. The CDR3 here is CASNRDRYGYTF. The DNA of the CDR3 is TGTGCCAGCAACCGGGACAGATATGGCTACACCTTC.

At least ten counts were recorded for this clonotype. The V gene is TRBV20-1, the J gene TRBJ2-1; D is possibly TRBD2 (5 bases). The germline V gene has CDR1 DFQATT and CDR2 SNEGSKA (reference sequence). Trimming took off 1 base at V and 1 base at J, with 14 bases between the two ends. This CDR3 spans 16 amino acids. CDR3 region: CSARGGSEGSYNEQFF. The CDR3 nucleotides read TGCAGTGCTAGAGGTGGCTCCGAGGGATCCTACAATGAGCAGTTCTTC.

This clonotype appeared many times. The chain combines TRBV11-2 with TRBJ2-4, with 8 bases identical to TRBD1. V lost 5 bases, J lost 0 bases, and 3 bases stayed unmatched. Germline CDR1 reads SGHAT; CDR2 reads FQNNGV. The CDR3 is 15 residues long. The CDR3 protein is CASSTGGVAKNIQYF. The CDR3 DNA is TGTGCCAGCAGCACAGGGGGAGTAGCCAAAAACATTCAGTACTTC.

This clonotype was counted at least ten times. In nucleotides, the CDR3 is TGTGCCAGCACCGCCACTTCGCCCGGGGAGCTGTTTTTT. The encoded protein is CASTATSPGELFF. The chain carries TRBV2 and TRBJ2-2, with D unresolved. CDR3 size: 13 residues. Trimming pared 7 bases from V and 6 bases from J, leaving 12 bases between. Germline CDR1 and CDR2: SNHLY and FYNNEI.

This clonotype was observed at least ten times. The genes are TRBV5-1 and TRBJ2-1; 12 positions match TRBD1. The CDR3 consists of 16 residues. V lost 3 bases to trimming and J lost 9 bases; unmatched junction nucleotides: 10. Per the germline V gene, CDR1 is SGHRS and CDR2 is YFSETQ. CDR3 bases: TGCGCCAGCAGCTACACCGGGACAGGGGGCCTGGGTGAGCAGTTCTTC. This encodes CASSYTGTGGLGEQFF.

In its sample, this clonotype was seen many times. This chain uses TRBV7-2 with TRBJ1-2; D possibly corresponds to TRBD1 (6 bases). The CDR3 loop spans 15 amino acids. Germline CDR1 SGHTA, CDR2 FQGNSA. The ends were cut back, 7 bases at V and 8 bases at J, with 23 bases in the middle. CDR3 coding DNA: TGTGCCAGCACGTCTTGGGGGGCGGCTAAGGAAGGCTACACCTTC. This codes for CASTSWGAAKEGYTF.

This clonotype was seen at least ten times. The chain recombines TRBV6-5 with TRBJ2-7; D is possibly TRBD2 (5 bases). Germline assignment: CDR1 MNHEY and CDR2 SVGAGI. V gave up 1 base and J gave up 6 bases, with 13 bases separating them. CDR3 length: 14 amino acids. Written as DNA, the CDR3 is TGTGCCAGCAGTTACTTGGGGAGTCGATTCGAGCAGTACTTC. Encoded protein: CASSYLGSRFEQYF.

This clonotype was recorded at least ten times. DNA for the CDR3: TGTGCCAGCAGTTTTTCGCTTGGGGGACGGACGGCTGGGGCCAACGTCCTGACTTTC. This codes for CASSFSLGGRTAGANVLTF. The chain uses TRBV6-5 and TRBJ2-6, with D perhaps TRBD1 or TRBD2 (5 bases each). CDR3 length equals 19 residues. The germline V gene has CDR1 MNHEY and CDR2 SVGAGI. Trimming stripped 4 bases from V and 2 bases from J, with 21 bases between.

This clonotype has ten or more counts. The genes are TRBV20-1 and TRBJ1-5; TRBD1 aligns across 10 bases. This CDR3 region has 14 residues. Looked up from germline, CDR1 is DFQATT and CDR2 is SNEGSKA (reference sequence). V shed 3 bases and J 5 bases; nucleotides not matched to a gene: 4. The CDR3 coding sequence is TGCAGTGCTAGTTGGGGGACAGGGGATCAGCCCCAGCATTTT. Amino acid sequence: CSASWGTGDQPQHF.

This clonotype was detected ten times or more. V is TRBV11-3 and J is TRBJ2-1; D call uncertain. This CDR3 comprises 17 residues. In germline, CDR1 is SGHNT, CDR2 YENEEA. V was cut by 5 bases and J by 4 bases, with 21 bases left in between. The CDR3 spells CASSKKSLGGAYNEQFF. As DNA, the CDR3 is TGTGCCAGCAGCAAAAAGTCGTTGGGCGGAGCTTACAATGAGCAGTTCTTC.

This clonotype appeared many times. V and J are TRBV20-1 and TRBJ2-5, with TRBD2 matching 8 bases. J was trimmed by 5 bases and V by 5 bases; bases with no gene match: 19. This CDR3 spans 17 amino acids. Germline V lookup: CDR1 DFQATT, CDR2 SNEGSKA (reference sequence). CDR3 amino acids: CSASPLLGRAHEETQYF. The CDR3 DNA reads TGCAGTGCTTCTCCTTTACTCGGGAGGGCCCACGAGGAGACCCAGTACTTC.

There are many counts of this clonotype. The rearrangement links TRBV15 to TRBJ2-3; the D call may be TRBD1 or TRBD2 (6 bases each). The CDR3 sequence is 15 residues long. The V and J ends lost 6 bases and 3 bases respectively, with 16 bases between them. Germline-derived CDR1 and CDR2 are LNHNV and YYDKDF (reference sequence). In nucleotides, the CDR3 is TGTGCCACCAGAGATATAGGAGGGGGGACAGATACGCAGTATTTT. Translation: CATRDIGGGTDTQYF. Drawing the rest from reference TRBV15 and TRBJ2-3, the complete variable domain is DAMVIQNPRYQVTQFGKPVTLSCSQTLNHNVMYWYQQKSSQAPKLLFHYYDKDFNNEADTPDNFQSRRPNTSFCFLDIRSPGLGDTAMYLCATRDIGGGTDTQYFGPGTRLTVL.